The subject of this entry is one T cell receptor (beta chain). Its antigen is still unknown. This likely comes from a read error, as the CDR3 has no conserved phenylalanine or tryptophan at its end. Each CDR3 protein is one row after TCRdb ran MiXCR on the multiplex PCR reads. In the table there are about 230,000 distinct CDR3 sequences, 32% of which are singletons. Between the trimmed V and J ends, which lost 5 bases and 4 bases, there was a span of 14 bases. This CDR3 spans 14 amino acids. Germline V gene sequence: CDR1 SGHVT, CDR2 SQSDAQ. These data originate in a study of breast tumors, draining lymph nodes, adjacent tissues. Breast cancer patients provided tissue from their axillary draining lymph nodes. Study-level results: Compared with lymph nodes, tumors were less diverse; compared with nontumor tissue, more.

This TCR derives from a female donor with breast cancer. Some clones in this sample may be carry-over from other donors' samples. Sequenced material: axillary lymph node tissue. This chain joins TRBV7-4 and TRBJ1-2; maybe TRBD1 (6 bases). CDR3 coding DNA: TGTGCCAGCAGCCCCGGGCCACAGGGCTATGGCTACACCCTC. This gives the protein CASSPGPQGYGYTL.